These T cell receptor beta chains were read from a single sample in a study of OX40 agonist ivuxolimab in advanced cancers. Here immunoSEQ multiplex PCR was the method, and the copy in TCRdb shows in-frame clones only, minus some. The sample includes about 34,000 clones, 80% to 95% of them seen just once. Sample: CD4+ or CD8+ T cells sorted from blood, taken in a trial of the OX40 agonist ivuxolimab. The receptors shown here come from an adult with an advanced solid tumor such as melanoma, head and neck, liver or kidney cancer. The CDR3 runs from the conserved cysteine through the conserved F or W. D genes are given only for firm matches. Some rows mark clone size as missing; the rest say once, few, many or name a class of expanded clone.

j_call d_call clone_size v_call cdr3_length cdr3_aa cdr3_nt
TRBJ1-1 NA NA TRBV5-4 13 CASSPQEDTEAFF TGTGCCAGCAGCCCACAGGAGGACACTGAAGCTTTCTTT
TRBJ2-1 NA medium-sized TRBV10-2 14 CASSVGTSHNEQFF TGCGCCAGCAGTGTGGGGACTTCCCACAATGAGCAGTTCTTC
TRBJ2-5 NA NA TRBV11-2 11 CASSRAETQYF TGTGCCAGCAGCCGCGCAGAGACCCAGTACTTC
TRBJ2-1 NA NA TRBV9 14 CASSVFIATNEQFF TGTGCCAGCAGCGTATTTATAGCGACCAATGAGCAGTTCTTC
TRBJ2-5 NA NA TRBV14 12 CASSQEGETQYF TGTGCCAGCAGCCAAGAAGGGGAGACCCAGTACTTC
TRBJ2-1 TRBD1 NA TRBV5-1 15 CASSAGTGEYNEQFF TGCGCCAGCTCCGCCGGGACAGGGGAATACAATGAGCAGTTCTTC
TRBJ1-2 NA NA TRBV28 13 CASSLRIENGYTF TGTGCCAGCAGTTTAAGGATAGAAAATGGCTACACCTTC
TRBJ1-3 NA NA TRBV30 13 CAWASFSGNTIYF TGTGCCTGGGCATCGTTCTCTGGAAACACCATATATTTT
TRBJ2-5 TRBD1 NA TRBV7-6 15 CASSLARQGGETQYF TGTGCCAGCAGCTTAGCGCGACAGGGGGGCGAGACCCAGTACTTC
TRBJ1-3 NA NA TRBV10-3 12 CAISADQYTIYF TGTGCCATCAGTGCGGACCAGTACACCATATATTTT
TRBJ1-3 NA NA TRBV7-9 13 CASSLVSGNTIYF TGTGCCAGCAGCCTGGTCTCTGGAAACACCATATATTTT
TRBJ2-6 TRBD1 NA TRBV12-5 23 CASGFMTGGPHNLLSSGANVLTF TGTGCTAGTGGTTTTATGACAGGGGGCCCTCATAACCTCCTTAGCTCTGGGGCCAACGTCCTGACTTTC
TRBJ2-3 NA once TRBV30 14 CAWNGQIRTDTQYF TGTGCCTGGAACGGACAGATTCGCACAGATACGCAGTATTTT
TRBJ2-6 TRBD1 once TRBV5-1 16 CASSLGTGAGANVLTF TGCGCCAGCAGCTTGGGCACAGGGGCTGGGGCCAACGTCCTGACTTTC
TRBJ2-5 NA NA TRBV11-2 15 CASSLGGSYQETQYF TGTGCCAGCAGCTTGGGCGGATCCTACCAAGAGACCCAGTACTTC
TRBJ2-1 TRBD1 NA TRBV9 16 CASSVGGGQGYNEQFF TGTGCCAGCAGCGTAGGGGGGGGACAGGGATACAATGAGCAGTTCTTC
TRBJ2-5 TRBD2 NA TRBV14 14 CASSPGGGKETQYF TGTGCCAGCAGCCCCGGGGGGGGTAAAGAGACCCAGTACTTC
TRBJ2-3 NA NA TRBV14 12 CASSPMEDTQYF TGTGCCAGCAGCCCTATGGAGGATACGCAGTATTTT
TRBJ2-1 NA NA TRBV9 14 CASSVDPDWDEQFF TGTGCCAGCAGCGTAGATCCGGACTGGGATGAGCAGTTCTTC
TRBJ1-4 NA NA TRBV6-1 15 CASRQTRGLQGKLFF TGTGCCAGCAGGCAGACGCGGGGCCTGCAGGGAAAACTGTTTTTT
TRBJ1-6 NA once TRBV6-1 15 CASSLTGTVHSPLHF TGTGCCAGCAGCCTAACTGGGACGGTCCATTCACCCCTCCACTTT
TRBJ1-3 NA NA TRBV10-3 15 CAIRGSSSSGNTIYF TGTGCCATCAGGGGATCCTCTTCTTCTGGAAACACCATATATTTT
TRBJ1-2 NA NA TRBV5-1 13 CASSPIRADGYTF TGCGCCAGCAGCCCTATCAGGGCGGACGGCTACACCTTC
TRBJ2-5 TRBD1 NA TRBV10-3 14 CAISEGQGQETQYF TGTGCCATCAGTGAGGGACAGGGGCAAGAGACCCAGTACTTC
TRBJ1-5 TRBD1 NA TRBV6-1 14 CASKLRQGDQPQHF TGTGCCAGTAAACTTCGACAGGGGGATCAGCCCCAGCATTTT
TRBJ2-1 NA NA TRBV14 13 CASSQGPYNEQFF TGTGCCAGCAGCCAAGGGCCCTACAATGAGCAGTTCTTC
TRBJ2-3 TRBD1 NA TRBV19 15 CASSRQGQATDTQYF TGTGCCAGTAGCCGACAGGGACAGGCCACAGATACGCAGTATTTT
TRBJ2-3 NA NA TRBV28 13 CASRDSATDTQYF TGTGCCAGCAGAGACTCAGCCACAGATACGCAGTATTTT
TRBJ1-1 NA NA TRBV9 15 CASSPYSLLNTEAFF TGTGCCAGCAGCCCCTACAGCCTATTGAACACTGAAGCTTTCTTT
TRBJ1-2 NA once TRBV6-1 12 CASSERRPGYTF TGTGCCAGCAGTGAACGGCGGCCCGGCTACACCTTC
TRBJ1-2 TRBD1 NA TRBV4-3 17 CASSQDTNRGQTDGYTF TGCGCCAGCAGCCAAGATACTAACAGGGGGCAGACTGATGGCTACACCTTC
TRBJ2-7 TRBD2 NA TRBV11-2 15 CASTPGGGRPYEQYF TGTGCCAGCACCCCCGGGGGGGGGAGGCCCTACGAGCAGTACTTC
TRBJ1-6 NA NA TRBV7-2 13 CASSLGQNSPLHF TGTGCCAGCAGCTTGGGACAAAATTCACCCCTCCACTTT
TRBJ2-7 NA once TRBV7-8 15 CASSQRWGVAYEQYF TGTGCCAGCAGCCAAAGGTGGGGGGTCGCCTACGAGCAGTACTTC
TRBJ2-1 NA NA TRBV6-1 12 CASTISRNEQFF TGTGCCAGCACAATTTCGAGAAATGAGCAGTTCTTC
TRBJ2-2 NA NA TRBV28 15 CASTGSEANTGELFF TGTGCCAGTACCGGGTCGGAAGCGAACACCGGGGAGCTGTTTTTT
TRBJ2-3 TRBD2 NA TRBV11-2 15 CASSTSGRVTDTQYF TGTGCCAGCAGCACTAGCGGGAGGGTGACAGATACGCAGTATTTT
TRBJ2-7 NA NA TRBV28 12 CASSLRTGEQYF TGTGCCAGCAGCCTAAGAACGGGGGAGCAGTACTTC
TRBJ1-2 NA few TRBV6-5 12 CASTMNAARDTF TGTGCCAGCACCATGAATGCCGCCCGAGACACCTTC
TRBJ1-2 TRBD1 NA TRBV6-1 13 CASSPTGNYGYTF TGTGCCAGCAGTCCGACAGGGAACTATGGCTACACCTTC
TRBJ1-1 NA NA TRBV30 13 CAWISRLNTEAFF TGTGCCTGGATTTCACGGCTGAACACTGAAGCTTTCTTT
TRBJ2-3 TRBD2 NA TRBV7-3 16 CASSPGLAGSTDTQYF TGTGCCAGCAGCCCCGGACTAGCGGGGAGCACAGATACGCAGTATTTT
TRBJ1-1 NA NA TRBV4-2 18 CASSQEVGLGGHGTEAFF TGTGCCAGCAGCCAAGAGGTGGGGCTTGGGGGGCATGGCACTGAAGCTTTCTTT
TRBJ1-6 TRBD1 NA TRBV6-4 15 CASSETGGYNSPLHF TGTGCCAGCAGTGAAACAGGGGGCTATAATTCACCCCTCCACTTT
TRBJ2-7 TRBD2 NA TRBV11-3 15 CASSLAGGPQYEQYF TGTGCCAGCAGCTTAGCGGGGGGGCCCCAATACGAGCAGTACTTC
TRBJ1-5 NA once TRBV9 13 CASSISSNQPQHF TGTGCCAGCAGCATAAGTAGCAATCAGCCCCAGCATTTT
TRBJ2-1 TRBD2 once TRBV27 20 CASSSRKAGGGSSSYNEQFF TGTGCCAGCAGTTCACGAAAGGCGGGAGGCGGGTCCAGCTCCTACAATGAGCAGTTCTTC
TRBJ2-3 NA NA TRBV9 15 CASSPGAGVTDTQYF TGTGCCAGCAGCCCAGGGGCAGGGGTCACAGATACGCAGTATTTT
TRBJ1-2 TRBD1 NA TRBV28 14 CASSYRGQGYGYTF TGTGCCAGCAGTTACAGGGGGCAGGGCTATGGCTACACCTTC
TRBJ1-3 TRBD1 once TRBV10-1 15 CASSERTGRGNTIYF TGCGCCAGCAGTGAAAGGACAGGGAGAGGAAACACCATATATTTT
TRBJ1-4 NA NA TRBV7-9 14 CASSLGAGNEKLFF TGTGCCAGCAGCTTGGGGGCAGGGAATGAAAAACTGTTTTTT
TRBJ2-2 NA NA TRBV9 16 CASSVVGSVDTGELFF TGTGCCAGCAGCGTAGTGGGGTCGGTAGACACCGGGGAGCTGTTTTTT
TRBJ2-3 TRBD2 NA TRBV7-3 16 CASSPRGGGGADTQYF TGTGCCAGCAGCCCCCGGGGGGGCGGGGGCGCAGATACGCAGTATTTT
TRBJ2-3 NA NA TRBV29-1 11 CSVDNTDTQYF TGCAGCGTTGACAACACAGATACGCAGTATTTT
TRBJ2-7 TRBD2 NA TRBV28 19 CASSPISPSLAGHSYEQYF TGTGCCAGCAGTCCAATCAGCCCATCCCTAGCGGGACACTCCTACGAGCAGTACTTC